The 19 T cell receptor beta chains reported below all come from one sample, sequenced in a study of read filtering for tumor transcriptome and immune sequencing (dated by TCRdb to the early 2020s). Sequencing instrument: Illumina HiSeq 4000. TCR libraries were built from 400 ng RNA with the Immunoverse kit, using molecular barcoded adaptors covering alpha/delta and beta/gamma chains. TCRdb passed the public sequencing reads through fastp at Q25 and MiXCR, retaining productive beta sequences. Rows are unified per CDR3 protein, each entry keeping the most common DNA and genes. For this sample the table gives tens of thousands of distinct CDR3 sequences, of which less than 15% were detected only once. The top ten clones comprise around 20% of the sample. Sequencing was carried out using a population of CD138-negative cells sorted from bone marrow. Explained via the paper, the cell subset or site label denotes: bone marrow mononuclear cells depleted of CD138+ plasma/myeloma cells by negative magnetic selection. The receptor source for this set is a donor at least 40 years old with multiple myeloma.

The V gene is TRBV3-1, the J gene TRBJ2-2; D is perhaps TRBD2 (7 bases). Germline-derived CDR1 and CDR2 are LGHDT and YNNKEL (reference sequence). The ends were cut back, 0 bases at V and 5 bases at J, with 13 bases in the middle. The CDR3 is made up of 16 amino acids. The DNA for the CDR3 is TGTGCCAGCAGCCAAGAGCGGGGGCGGGGAACCGGGGAGCTGTTTTTT. Protein: CASSQERGRGTGELFF.

This clonotype was counted between two and nine times. The V and J genes are TRBV5-1 and TRBJ1-6; D uncertain. V was cut by 0 bases and J by 1 base, with 2 bases left in between. CDR1 and CDR2 (germline): SGHRS, YFSETQ. The CDR3 covers 14 residues. The CDR3 nucleotides are TGCGCCAGCAGCTTGGGGTCCTATAATTCACCCCTCCACTTT. Amino acids: CASSLGSYNSPLHF.

This clonotype was recorded at least ten times. This sequence joins TRBV29-1 and TRBJ2-7, with 8 bases fitting TRBD1. Per the germline V gene, CDR1 is SQVTM and CDR2 is ANQGSEA. The CDR3 runs 13 residues. V lost 4 bases to trimming and J lost 3 bases; unmatched junction nucleotides: 5. The CDR3 DNA follows: TGCAGCGTTGCCCAACAGGGGGACTACGAGCAGTACTTC. Its translation is CSVAQQGDYEQYF.

Concerning this clonotype itself: Germline and junction disagree at one end, which may indicate a read error. The V and J genes are TRBV2 and TRBJ2-7; TRBD1 might be the D (6 bases). The CDR3 sequence is 14 residues long. The germline CDR1 and CDR2 sequences are SNHLY and FYNNEI. The CDR3 sequence: CVSSEGDIFYEQYF. Written as DNA, the CDR3 is TGTGTCAGCAGTGAAGGGGACATTTTCTACGAGCAGTACTTC.

This clonotype was picked up many times. The chain couples TRBV4-1 to TRBJ2-5; D might be TRBD2 (6 bases). Trimming removed 4 bases at V and 4 bases at J, with 13 bases between. The germline gives CDR1 MGHRA, CDR2 YSYEKL. There are 14 residues in the CDR3. The DNA for the CDR3 is TGCGCCAGCAGCCTTAAAGGAGGGGCAGAGACCCAGTACTTC. Translating it yields CASSLKGGAETQYF.

V usage is TRBV2 and J usage is TRBJ2-1; D gene unclear. Trimming took 8 bases from V and 6 from J, leaving 8 bases between them. The CDR3 contains 11 residues. CDR1 and CDR2 from the germline V gene are SNHLY and FYNNEI. The CDR3 nucleotides read TGTGCCAGCGGACCACGCAATGAGCAGTTCTTC. Translating gives CASGPRNEQFF.

At least ten counts were recorded for this clonotype. The gene calls are TRBV4-1 and TRBJ2-3; D may be TRBD2 (7 bases). With 2 bases removed from V and 3 bases from J, the gap between germline ends came to 18 bases. There are 17 residues in the CDR3. In germline, CDR1 is MGHRA, CDR2 YSYEKL. CDR3 residues: CASSQFKGGGRTDTQYF. The DNA for the CDR3 is TGCGCCAGCAGCCAATTTAAAGGGGGGGGGAGGACAGATACGCAGTATTTT.

This clonotype showed up just a few times. This chain links TRBV10-3 with TRBJ2-3; no clear D. Trimming removed 8 bases from V and 5 bases from J, with 8 bases in between. CDR1 is ENHRY and CDR2 is SYGVKD in the germline V gene. The CDR3 is 11 amino acids. Here the CDR3 DNA reads TGTGCCATCCGCGGTGGAGATACGCAGTATTTT. Residues: CAIRGGDTQYF.

This clonotype was counted only a few times. This may be a read error: a much more frequent sequence differs by one nucleotide. V and J are TRBV28 and TRBJ2-5; D may be TRBD1 (6 bases). The CDR3 totals 13 residues. Per germline, CDR1 MDHEN and CDR2 SYDVKM. This CDR3 is CPSSKQGGNTQYF. DNA for the CDR3: TGTCCCAGCAGTAAACAGGGCGGAAACACCCAGTACTTC.

This clonotype was observed many times. The chain carries TRBV5-1 and TRBJ2-7, with TRBD2 identical over 7 bases. Germline loops: CDR1 SGHRS, CDR2 YFSETQ. V gave up 0 bases and J gave up 2 bases; unmatched junction bases: 5. The length of the CDR3 is 15 residues. DNA of the CDR3: TGCGCCAGCAGCTTGGGGGGGGGTTTTGCCTACGAGCAGTACTTC. This gives the protein CASSLGGGFAYEQYF.

Comment on this clonotype: A read error may be the cause here, since a much bigger clone is one base away. The CDR3 DNA reads as TGTGCCAGCAGCCCGGCTCGACCGGATGTGCAGTTCTTC. Amino acid sequence: CASSPARPDVQFF. The V and J genes are TRBV7-2 and TRBJ2-1; D is unclear. V was trimmed by 5 bases and J by 12 bases, leaving 17 bases between them. From germline, CDR1 is SGHTA and CDR2 FQGNSA. The CDR3 runs to 13 residues. The variable domain in full, with the rest retrieved from reference TRBV7-2 and TRBJ2-1, is GAGVSQSPSNKVTEKGKDVELRCDPISGHTALYWYRQSLGQGLEFLIYFQGNSAPDKSGLPSDRFSAERTGGSVSTLTIQRTQQEDSAVYLCASSPARPDVQFFGPGTRLTVL.

Many counts were recorded for this clonotype. Here the CDR3 reads CSAHLAGHRPWETQYF. CDR3 DNA sequence: TGCAGTGCCCACTTGGCGGGGCACCGCCCTTGGGAGACCCAGTACTTC. The chain employs TRBV20-1 and TRBJ2-5, with D possibly TRBD2 on 6 matching bases. The ends were cut back, 6 bases at V and 5 bases at J, with 25 bases in the middle. Germline V gene lookup returns CDR1 DFQATT and CDR2 SNEGSKA (reference sequence). The CDR3 has 16 residues.

A few counts support this clonotype. As DNA, the CDR3 is TGCGCCAGCAGCCAAGGCGAGACAGGGGGCCACGGGGAGCTGTTTTTT. It is translated as CASSQGETGGHGELFF. The J gene is TRBJ2-2, the V gene TRBV4-1; 10 bases are shared with TRBD1. The V segment lost 1 base and the J segment 7 bases; nucleotides outside the gene matches: 6. The CDR3 is 16 residues long. Germline CDR1 is MGHRA and CDR2 is YSYEKL.

J is TRBJ2-1 and V is TRBV10-3; 8 bases fit TRBD2. V lost 5 bases, J lost 8 bases, and 5 bases stayed unmatched. The CDR3 length is 13 residues. Germline V gene lookup returns CDR1 ENHRY and CDR2 SYGVKD. The CDR3 DNA reads TGTGCCATCAGTCTACAGGGACTAGATGAGCAGTTCTTC. It is translated as CAISLQGLDEQFF.

The table lists this clonotype with many counts. This chain joins TRBV12-3 or TRBV12-4 and TRBJ2-4; D is perhaps TRBD1 (6 bases). V dropped 3 bases and J dropped 0 bases, with 9 bases sitting between them. This CDR3 contains 15 residues. The CDR3 DNA reads TGTGCCAGCAGTTTTGGACAGATAGCCAAAAACATTCAGTACTTC. Its translation: CASSFGQIAKNIQYF.

Note on this clonotype: A read error may be the cause here, since a much bigger clone is one base away. This sequence joins TRBV27 and TRBJ2-1; 11 positions agree with TRBD2. Per the germline V gene, CDR1 is MNHEY and CDR2 is SMNVEV (reference sequence). There are 16 residues in the CDR3. The CDR3 DNA reads TGTGCCAGCCGAAATATACTAGCGGGAGCAAACAATGAGCAGCTCTTC. Encoded protein: CASRNILAGANNEQLF.

In this sample, this clonotype turned up a few times. The chain has TRBV18 and TRBJ1-5, with 10 bases lining up with TRBD1. With 3 bases clipped from V and 5 bases from J, the junction kept 7 bases outside the gene matches. CDR3 length: 16 residues. The V gene's germline CDR1 is KGHSH and CDR2 LQKENI. The CDR3: CASSPLDRGLDQPQHF. The CDR3 bases are TGTGCCAGCTCACCGCTCGACAGGGGGCTCGATCAGCCCCAGCATTTT.

This clonotype was seen only a few times. The CDR3: CASSITGSSFTDTQYF. The CDR3 DNA reads as TGTGCCAGCAGCATTACCGGGTCCTCCTTCACAGATACGCAGTATTTT. V gene TRBV7-2 combines with J gene TRBJ2-3; D gene uncertain. V was cut by 5 bases and J by 2 bases, with 17 bases left in between. Looked up from germline, CDR1 is SGHTA and CDR2 is FQGNSA. The CDR3 length is 16 residues.

This clonotype has a count of ten or more. The chain recombines TRBV20-1 with TRBJ2-7, with D maybe TRBD2 (5 bases). The germline gives CDR1 DFQATT, CDR2 SNEGSKA (reference sequence). CDR3 size: 15 residues. The V end lost 0 bases, the J end lost 0 bases, and 12 bases lay between the germline ends. In nucleotides, the CDR3 is TGCAGTGCTAGAGATCTGGAAGGGAGCTCCTACGAGCAGTACTTC. Protein product: CSARDLEGSSYEQYF.